Given below is one T cell receptor beta chain in context. Its antigen is not identified. This entry belongs to a study of post-analysis software for immune sequencing data. Study-level information: Included courses were relapsing-remitting and secondary progressive multiple sclerosis; progressive-relapsing multiple sclerosis was also included. Study results and caveats: Patients used five TRBV segments, including TRBV5-6, TRBV5-1 and TRBV20-1, more often than controls. A significant reduction in normalized Chao1 diversity was observed in multiple sclerosis patients versus controls. By F measure, strong co-clustering occurred among samples prepared in the same batch.

Unique molecular identifiers were present in the TCR beta cDNA libraries. When about 0.85 to 11 million T cells were used, they gave roughly 500,000 cDNA molecules. MiXCR, run by TCRdb on the PCR reads, gives a single entry per CDR3 protein. The sample lists roughly 600,000 distinct CDR3 sequences, 44% seen once, with roughly 1.7% in the top ten. This CDR3 has 11 residues. The V gene's germline CDR1 is SNHLY and CDR2 FYNNEI. Trimming cost V 5 bases and J 14 bases; bases outside gene matches: 5. Sequenced sample: blood. This TCR was sampled from a girl between 10 and 17 years old with multiple sclerosis. The J gene is TRBJ2-1, the V gene TRBV2; 8 bases map to TRBD2. CDR3 sequence (DNA): TGTGCCAGCAGTACCGGGACTAGGAAGTTCTTC. It codes for CASSTGTRKFF.